The 5 T cell receptor beta chains listed next were all sequenced from one sample in a study of identical twins. TCRdb re-analysed the 5' RACE reads in MiXCR, keeping a single row per CDR3 protein. The data hold about 240,000 distinct CDR3 sequences, with 8% to 11% observed a single time. The sequencing input was memory T cells sorted from blood. Source of these receptors: a man aged 45-60 years in good health.

This clonotype was counted a few times. The CDR3 spells CSVTGALNTEAFF. Written as DNA, the CDR3 is TGCAGCGTAACAGGGGCCCTGAACACTGAAGCTTTCTTT. The V gene is TRBV29-1, the J gene TRBJ1-1, with 7 bases matching TRBD1. This CDR3 is 13 amino acids long. Germline V lookup: CDR1 SQVTM, CDR2 ANQGSEA. J was trimmed by 0 bases and V by 6 bases; bases with no gene match: 4.

This clonotype was counted a few times. The rearrangement joins TRBV7-3 to TRBJ2-1; 12 nucleotides align to TRBD2. CDR1 and CDR2 from the germline V gene are SGHTA and FQGTGA. The V and J ends lost 4 bases and 7 bases, in that order; junction bases with no gene match: 2. The CDR3 has 14 residues. The chain's CDR3 is CASSSSGRVNEQFF. DNA for the CDR3: TGTGCCAGCAGCTCTAGCGGGAGGGTTAATGAGCAGTTCTTC.

The sample holds one count of this clonotype. The V call is TRBV10-1, the J call TRBJ2-1, with 8 positions matching TRBD2. The CDR3 is 14 amino acids. Germline trimming cut 5 bases from V and 6 bases from J; bases unmatched to any gene: 6. Germline V gene lookup returns CDR1 WNHNN and CDR2 SYGVQD (reference sequence). The CDR3 region is CASSPGTRGNEQFF. DNA of the CDR3: TGCGCCAGCAGTCCCGGGACTAGGGGCAATGAGCAGTTCTTC.

The chain carries TRBV27 and TRBJ2-1, with D perhaps TRBD1 (5 bases). V was clipped by 8 bases and J by 9 bases, with 14 bases between them. The CDR3 has 12 residues. From germline, CDR1 is MNHEY and CDR2 SMNVEV (reference sequence). The DNA for the CDR3 is TGTGCCAGCGGTGCAGGGATGGGTGAGCAGTTCTTC. This sequence encodes CASGAGMGEQFF.

The CDR3 DNA reads TGTGCCTGGGGGGCTGGAAACACCATATATTTT. This encodes CAWGAGNTIYF. The chain joins TRBV30 to TRBJ1-3; D is unresolved. The V gene's germline CDR1 is GTSNPN and CDR2 SVGIG (reference sequence). The CDR3 is made up of 11 amino acids. V shed 5 bases and J shed 2 bases, with 4 bases lying between them.